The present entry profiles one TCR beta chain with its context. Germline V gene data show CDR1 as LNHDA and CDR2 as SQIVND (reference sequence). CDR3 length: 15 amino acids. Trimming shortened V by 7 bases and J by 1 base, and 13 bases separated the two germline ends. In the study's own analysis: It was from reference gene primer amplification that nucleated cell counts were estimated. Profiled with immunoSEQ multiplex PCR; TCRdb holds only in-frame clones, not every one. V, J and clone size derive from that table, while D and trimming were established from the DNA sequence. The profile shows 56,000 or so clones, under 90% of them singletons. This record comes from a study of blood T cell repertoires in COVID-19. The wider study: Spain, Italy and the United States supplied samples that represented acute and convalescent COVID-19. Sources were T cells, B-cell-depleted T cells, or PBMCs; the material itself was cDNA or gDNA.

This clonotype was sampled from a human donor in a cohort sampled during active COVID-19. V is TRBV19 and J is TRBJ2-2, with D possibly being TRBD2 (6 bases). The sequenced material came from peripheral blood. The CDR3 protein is CASIAGQMNTGELFF. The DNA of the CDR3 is TGTGCCAGTATCGCGGGGCAGATGAACACCGGGGAGCTGTTTTTT.